The rows below give T cell receptor beta chains drawn from one sample of a study of TIL therapy for anti-PD-1-resistant metastatic lung cancer. The table came from immunoSEQ multiplex PCR; TCRdb's copy has only in-frame clones and leaves some out. The sample contains around 20,000 clones, about 79% of which appear only once. The sample was blood, taken at baseline. These receptors were obtained from a person aged 25 to 80 with non-small cell lung cancer. Both conserved end residues are part of each CDR3. D genes are given only for firm matches. Not all rows give a size; the values are once, few, many and, for expanded clones, a class.

D: TRBD2; J: TRBJ2-5; V: TRBV5-1; size: NA; DNA: TGCGCCAGCAGCCCGGGGGGAACCCAAGAGACCCAGTACTTC; CDR3: CASSPGGTQETQYF
D: NA; J: TRBJ2-7; V: TRBV28; size: NA; DNA: TGTGCCAGCAAAGAACGAGGGGCGGTCTACGAGCAGTACTTC; CDR3: CASKERGAVYEQYF
D: NA; J: TRBJ1-3; V: TRBV21-1; size: NA; DNA: TGTGCCAGCACCGGGCCTCGGGGACCCGGAAACACCATATATTTT; CDR3: CASTGPRGPGNTIYF
D: TRBD2; J: TRBJ2-7; V: TRBV19; size: NA; DNA: TGTGCCAGTAGGGGGGGGCCGGGACTAGCGGGTGTACCCTACGAGCAGTACTTC; CDR3: CASRGGPGLAGVPYEQYF
D: NA; J: TRBJ1-2; V: TRBV2; size: few; DNA: TGTGCCAGCAGTCAATCGGGGGTCGCCTATGGCTACACCTTC; CDR3: CASSQSGVAYGYTF
D: TRBD1; J: TRBJ2-3; V: TRBV10-1; size: NA; DNA: TGCGCCAGCAGTGCTCGGACAGGGCACACAGATACGCAGTATTTT; CDR3: CASSARTGHTDTQYF
D: TRBD2; J: TRBJ2-3; V: TRBV7-2; size: NA; DNA: TGTGCCAGCAGCTCGAATAGCGGGGGGGCCTCAGATACGCAGTATTTT; CDR3: CASSSNSGGASDTQYF
D: TRBD2; J: TRBJ2-5; V: TRBV6-1; size: NA; DNA: TGTGCCAGCAGTGAATTTGGCGGGGGGACTCAAGAGACCCAGTACTTC; CDR3: CASSEFGGGTQETQYF
D: NA; J: TRBJ1-1; V: TRBV5-1; size: few; DNA: TGCGCCAGCAGCTTGGTACAGGCTGACACTGAAGCTTTCTTT; CDR3: CASSLVQADTEAFF
D: NA; J: TRBJ2-7; V: TRBV14; size: NA; DNA: TGTGCCAGCAGCCAGAGGGACGGACCCTCCTACGAGCAGTACTTC; CDR3: CASSQRDGPSYEQYF
D: NA; J: TRBJ2-3; V: TRBV5-6; size: NA; DNA: TGTGCCAGCAGCTTGGCGGGGGCCTCCGATACGCAGTATTTT; CDR3: CASSLAGASDTQYF
D: NA; J: TRBJ2-7; V: TRBV7-9; size: NA; DNA: TGTGCCAGCAGCCCCGCCCCCCTAGCGACATCCTACGAGCAGTACTTC; CDR3: CASSPAPLATSYEQYF
D: TRBD1; J: TRBJ2-1; V: TRBV5-4; size: NA; DNA: TGTGCCAGCAGCTCACCGATGTCGGACAGGGGGTTCTACAATGAGCAGTTCTTC; CDR3: CASSSPMSDRGFYNEQFF
D: TRBD1; J: TRBJ1-5; V: TRBV4-1; size: few; DNA: TGCGCCAGCAGCCAAACAAGCGGGACAGGGGGCAATCAGCCCCAGCATTTT; CDR3: CASSQTSGTGGNQPQHF
D: NA; J: TRBJ2-1; V: TRBV12-2; size: few; DNA: TGTGCAAGTCCCAAAGGGAGGCTCGCGATGTTGCATGAGCAGTTCTTC; CDR3: CASPKGRLAMLHEQFF
D: TRBD1; J: TRBJ1-1; V: TRBV7-9; size: NA; DNA: TGTGCCAGCAGCTTACGACAGGGTGGGAGCGCTGAAGCTTTCTTT; CDR3: CASSLRQGGSAEAFF
D: NA; J: TRBJ2-7; V: TRBV10-3; size: NA; DNA: TGTGCCATCAGAGGAGAGGAGAACGCCTACGAGCAGTACTTC; CDR3: CAIRGEENAYEQYF
D: NA; J: TRBJ1-5; V: TRBV28; size: NA; DNA: TGTGCCAGCAGATCAACAGGGAACGGGCAGCCCCAGCATTTT; CDR3: CASRSTGNGQPQHF
D: NA; J: TRBJ1-3; V: TRBV6-6; size: NA; DNA: TGTGCCAGCAGCCAGGATGGAAACACCATATATTTT; CDR3: CASSQDGNTIYF
D: TRBD2; J: TRBJ2-7; V: TRBV4-3; size: NA; DNA: TGCGCCAGCAGCCCCTATCCTAAGCGGGGGAGCTACGAGCAGTACTTC; CDR3: CASSPYPKRGSYEQYF
D: NA; J: TRBJ1-4; V: TRBV5-1; size: NA; DNA: TGCGCCAGCAGCCGGATGGGGGGCACAGGGTCTGAAAAACTGTTTTTT; CDR3: CASSRMGGTGSEKLFF
D: TRBD1; J: TRBJ2-7; V: TRBV11-3; size: once; DNA: TGTGCCAGCAGCTTAGAAGGACAGGGGAGCCACGAGCAGTACTTC; CDR3: CASSLEGQGSHEQYF
D: TRBD2; J: TRBJ2-1; V: TRBV27; size: NA; DNA: TGTGCCAGCAGTTCATCACTTTCGGGACTAGCTAGGAATGAGCAGTTCTTC; CDR3: CASSSSLSGLARNEQFF
D: NA; J: TRBJ2-3; V: TRBV24-1; size: NA; DNA: TGTGCCACCAGTGACATGGTTGGGGGCACAGATACGCAGTATTTT; CDR3: CATSDMVGGTDTQYF
D: TRBD2; J: TRBJ2-1; V: TRBV7-2; size: NA; DNA: TGTGCCAGCAGCGGCACTAGCGGGGCCTTTAATGAGCAGTTCTTC; CDR3: CASSGTSGAFNEQFF
D: NA; J: TRBJ1-6; V: TRBV6-5; size: NA; DNA: TGTGCCATCTCCGGGACCGATTATTCACCCCTCCACTTT; CDR3: CAISGTDYSPLHF
D: TRBD1; J: TRBJ2-5; V: TRBV19; size: NA; DNA: TGTGCCAGTAGGGGGACAGCTCAAGAGACCCAGTACTTC; CDR3: CASRGTAQETQYF
D: TRBD1; J: TRBJ1-2; V: TRBV5-1; size: NA; DNA: TGCGCCAGCAGCGGGGGACAGGGGAGTTCCTACACCTTC; CDR3: CASSGGQGSSYTF